This T cell receptor beta chain was identified in a study of regulatory T cells in long-lasting Graves disease (dated by TCRdb to the early 2020s). About the investigation overall: Patients with newly diagnosed Graves' disease had been on antithyroid drugs for under 3 months. Patients with persistent Graves' disease were compared with patients with newly diagnosed Graves' disease using TCR sequencing and RNA sequencing of peripheral blood. The study was conducted in China and was registered as a clinical trial. TCR sequencing covered about 13 persistent and approximately 20 newly diagnosed Graves' disease patients, around 33 samples in total. The study at large found these results: Patients with persistent disease shared more public clonotypes (roughly 2,900) than newly diagnosed patients did (more than 900). Peripheral blood alone was examined, since thyroid tissue, which constituted the primary lesion, could not be accessed. TRBV28, TRBJ1-2 and TRBJ2-5 were preferentially used in persistent disease, while TRBV20-1 and TRBJ2-1 were favored in newly diagnosed disease. Compared with newly diagnosed patients, persistent Graves' disease patients had lower TCR Shannon entropy and fewer highly expanded clones, which suggests clonal expansion. Only the TCR beta chain was sequenced and analyzed. The authors noted that the small sample size was a limitation that may lower accuracy.

Libraries were prepared through multiplex PCR. TCRdb names Illumina HiSeq 4000 as the instrument used. CDR3 regions were amplified by Arm-PCR with iRepertoire HTBI primers to construct TCR beta libraries. PCR products were gel purified before sequencing. Under the source paper's analysis protocol: Gene usage analysis of CDR3 amino acid clonotypes used the 55 to 80 TRBV and more than 13 TRBJ segments found across samples. Filtered high-quality paired reads were merged into contigs using COPE and FqMerger. BLAST was used to align contigs to IMGT TRBV, TRBD and TRBJ reference genes, and CDR3 was defined according to IMGT. Any clonotype with a frequency above 0.1% was counted as a highly expanded clone. Shannon entropy was used to measure repertoire diversity, and the Gini coefficient was used to measure V-J evenness. A clonotype was considered public if more than one individual shared it. The public reads were run again by TCRdb, first through fastp at Q25 and then through MiXCR, and only productive beta chains were kept. Every entry covers one CDR3 protein and lists the most common genes and DNA from its rows. None of the V and J calls come from the authors' own analysis; TCRdb made them. This sample gives a few hundred thousand distinct CDR3 sequences in total; under 20% of them show up just once. Clones ranked in the top ten supply around 15% of the sample.

Including cysteine and phenylalanine, the CDR3 has 12 amino acids. This entry keeps only the CDR3 DNA: 36 bases, framed from base 1. CDR1 and CDR2 are drawn from the germline V gene: MNHNS, SASEGT. V is reduced by 5 bases and J by 6 bases, leaving a spacing of 11 bases between them. The label giving this sample's time point can be read as: newly diagnosed GD, antithyroid drugs for less than 3 months. For both TCR sequencing and RNA sequencing, RNA was extracted from PBMCs in TRIzol. The diagnosis of Graves' disease was made according to American Thyroid Association guidelines. Patients for the study were recruited at an endocrinology department in Xi'an, China. Each patient gave around 9 milliliters of peripheral blood, collected in an EDTA anticoagulant tube. PBMCs were isolated by Ficoll Paque Plus density gradient separation without further T cell sorting. An Agilent 2100 Bioanalyzer and agarose gel were used to check RNA quality, and a NanoDrop 2000 was used to measure RNA concentration.

In regard to this clonotype: Its antigen has not been determined. There are no base qualities to consult, and no much larger clone falls within one base.

The data were also submitted as part of a second study, on T cells in Graves' hyperthyroidism and ophthalmopathy. As the second publication notes: Stable Graves' hyperthyroidism was defined as the absence of progression to ophthalmopathy over 18 months of follow-up. Hyperthyroidism patients were newly diagnosed, had a disease duration of under 2 months, and were aged 18 to 65 years. Any patient with an uncontrolled infection, another autoimmune disease, pregnancy or lactation was excluded. Diagnoses relied on clinical symptoms, serum thyroxine and TRAb, thyroid ultrasound and orbital computed tomography. The first round of RT-PCR for the TCR CDR3 was performed with the HTBI primer set and the Qiagen OneStep RT-PCR kit. Blood samples also contained most of the expanded thyroid clonotypes (frequency above 0.001), which suggests that blood repertoires may reflect thyroid immune responses. In cross-validation, a model built on a 13 V-J signature told ophthalmopathy apart from stable hyperthyroidism with 87.88% sensitivity and about 81% specificity, and in testing the same model reached 80%/75%. In validation, the model predicted progression to ophthalmopathy a median of roughly 6.1 months before onset, with approximately 68% sensitivity and almost 75% specificity. To identify distinguishing TCR V-J signatures, a discovery cohort of 100 patients was used, comprising fewer than 45 with Graves' ophthalmopathy and 57 with stable Graves' hyperthyroidism. Whether ophthalmopathy could be predicted prospectively was tested in an independent validation cohort made up of under 20 hyperthyroidism patients plus 17 patients who later progressed to ophthalmopathy. The 85 to 100 discovery patients were randomly split 7:3 into training and test sets. The study also compared thyroid tissue and blood T-cell repertoires from more than five Graves' hyperthyroidism patients. After sampling, hyperthyroidism patients received methimazole starting at 30 mg daily, and ophthalmopathy patients received high-dose intravenous methylprednisolone. The libraries were constructed in a second round of multiplex PCR and then size-selected and purified. The libraries were sequenced on an Illumina HiSeq2000 using paired-end 100 bp reads. SOAPnuke was used to process the raw data, with reads discarded if the reads contained adapters or uncalled bases, had a mean Phred below 15, or lacked an exact constant-primer or identifier match. High-quality paired reads were merged using COPE v1.2.5, and each unique nucleotide sequence was defined as a clonotype. MiTCR v1.1 was used to align the clonotypes against IMGT TRBV, TRBD and TRBJ reference segments. The analysis included only V-J combinations with a frequency above 0.0001, which together covered over 98% of the repertoires. The TCS score was defined as the ratio of F50 (clonal expansion) to E x V (chaos), calculated using BLOSUM62-based TCRdist between CDR3 peptides within each V-J. Welch's t-statistics and random forest reduced 500 to 650 V-J features to about 13, which were used in a naive Bayes classifier (R e1071). Sample size was not statistically predetermined, and investigators were not blinded to group allocation. TCR Vbeta CDR3 sequencing of some 140 peripheral blood samples (43 ophthalmopathy, about 80 hyperthyroidism and some 17 progressor patients) is reported in the paper.

This clonotype was sampled from a woman aged 30 to 39 with Graves disease. Donor details come from another sample of the same person, matched by shared clones. Specimen: peripheral blood mononuclear cells (PBMCs), collected at new diagnosis, from a patient treated with antithyroid drugs. The rearranged chain carries TRBV6-1 and TRBJ2-7; confidence is insufficient to name the D gene. DNA sequence: TGTGCCAGCAGTACCATTGATCGCGAGCAGTACTTC. Its translation reads: CASSTIDREQYF.